Listed below are T cell receptor beta chains from one sample, sequenced in a study of blood T cells in healthy people across ages. TCRdb itself ran the 5' RACE reads through MiXCR, one entry per CDR3 protein. The sample yields about 640,000 distinct CDR3 sequences, about 53% seen once. Sample: blood. Source of these receptors: a man aged 60 to 69 in good health. Both conserved end residues are part of each CDR3. The D gene is left open where the match is weak. Where a row states a size, it is once, few, many or the class of an expanded clone; other rows omit it.

D gene	V gene	clone size	J gene	CDR3 length	CDR3 DNA	CDR3 protein
-	TRBV10-3	few	TRBJ2-1	14	TGTGCCACCCGCCGAGGTACGGAGAACAATGAGCAGTTCTTC	CATRRGTENNEQFF
-	TRBV15	few	TRBJ2-5	13	TGTGCCACCAGCATGCGAGAAAAAGAGACCCAGTACTTC	CATSMREKETQYF
TRBD1	TRBV6-5	-	TRBJ1-4	13	TGTGCGACATCGGGGAGGGGGCCTGAAAAACTGTTTTTT	CATSGRGPEKLFF
-	TRBV21-1	-	TRBJ1-1	14	TGTGCCAGCAGCAAAGAGGGATCAGGGACTGAAGCTTTCTTT	CASSKEGSGTEAFF
TRBD1	TRBV11-2	-	TRBJ1-1	14	TGTGCCAGCAGCTTGGAGACAGGGATGGCTGAAGCTTTCTTT	CASSLETGMAEAFF
TRBD1	TRBV6-1	once	TRBJ1-2	15	TGTGCCAGCAGTGACTCTCCAAACAGGGGGCAGGGCTACACCTTC	CASSDSPNRGQGYTF
-	TRBV12-3/TRBV12-4	-	TRBJ2-3	14	TGTGCCAGCAGTGGCAGGGTGACCGGAGATACGCAGTATTTT	CASSGRVTGDTQYF
TRBD1	TRBV7-2	many	TRBJ2-7	14	TGTGCCAGCAGTCCCCGACAGGGGGCCTACGAGCAGTACTTC	CASSPRQGAYEQYF
-	TRBV2	many	TRBJ1-2	15	TGTGCCAGCAGCCAGGTTGCCCTTTTCGACTATGGCTACACCTTC	CASSQVALFDYGYTF
TRBD2	TRBV25-1	once	TRBJ2-7	20	TGTGCCAGCAGTGATTTTTTAGGGGGACTAGGCGGGACAAGACCCTACGAGCAGTACTTC	CASSDFLGGLGGTRPYEQYF
-	TRBV25-1	-	TRBJ1-4	10	TGTGCCAGCAGGGCGGGGAGACTGTTTTTT	CASRAGRLFF
-	TRBV28	few	TRBJ1-2	12	TGTGCCAGCAGTTTCGATCAGTATGGCTACACCTTC	CASSFDQYGYTF
-	TRBV2	-	TRBJ1-4	14	TGTGCCGGCAGCGTGGCGAGGGGTTCTGAAAAACTGTTTTTT	CAGSVARGSEKLFF
TRBD2	TRBV29-1	-	TRBJ2-5	14	TGCAGCGTTAGGACTAGCGGGGGAGTAGAGACCCAGTACTTC	CSVRTSGGVETQYF
-	TRBV7-2	-	TRBJ1-2	15	TGTGCCAGCAGCCCCTTGGGAATCGCCTTATATGGCTACACCTTC	CASSPLGIALYGYTF
-	TRBV4-2	-	TRBJ2-5	14	TGTGCCAGCAGCCAAGGGGCGAGGGAAGAGACCCAGTACTTC	CASSQGAREETQYF
TRBD1	TRBV5-1	-	TRBJ2-7	14	TGCGCCAGCAGCGGGACAGAGGACTCCTACGAGCAGTACTTC	CASSGTEDSYEQYF
TRBD2	TRBV20-1	-	TRBJ2-1	16	TGCAGTGTCGGACTAGCGGGGGGCATCTCCTACAATGAGCAGTTCTTC	CSVGLAGGISYNEQFF
TRBD1	TRBV6-6	-	TRBJ2-1	17	TGTGCCAGCAGTTACGCTAGACAGGGGGGAACCTACAATGAGCAGTTCTTC	CASSYARQGGTYNEQFF
TRBD2	TRBV10-3	-	TRBJ2-3	14	TGTGCCATCAGTTTTAAGGGGAGGGGAGATACGCAGTATTTT	CAISFKGRGDTQYF
TRBD1	TRBV7-9	-	TRBJ1-1	14	TGTGCCAGCAGCTCACAGGGGGCGCCCACTGAAGCTTTCTTT	CASSSQGAPTEAFF
-	TRBV3-1	few	TRBJ2-4	18	TGTGCCAGCAGCCAAGCGGGGGCGGACGGCCTTGCAAAAAACATTCAGTACTTC	CASSQAGADGLAKNIQYF
TRBD1	TRBV12-3/TRBV12-4	-	TRBJ1-2	12	TGTGCCAGTAGCTCCCGACAGGGCGGCTACACCTTC	CASSSRQGGYTF